This TCR beta chain was obtained from a study of molecular identifiers for immune sequencing clone quantification. MiXCR was run by TCRdb on the PCR reads, yielding one entry per CDR3 protein. The repertoire consists of approximately 100,000 distinct CDR3 sequences, with roughly a third occurring once and the leading ten covering under 5.5%. With respect to this clonotype: Antigen: not known. Being one base from a much bigger clone, this may be a read error.

Study-level results: Clones above 20 RNA copies held over 98% of effector molecules, under 1% in naive cells.

The germline CDR1 and CDR2 sequences are SGHVS and FQNEAQ. There are 13 residues in the CDR3. Trimming took off 7 bases at V and 1 base at J, with 10 bases between the two ends. Sequenced input: naive CD8+ T cells from blood, with Jurkat cell RNA spiked in. Described subset: FACS-sorted CD8+CD4-CCR7+CD45RA+ naive T cells. This receptor was obtained from a human donor in good health. Some libraries in this study had Jurkat cell RNA spiked in. This chain links TRBV7-8 with TRBJ2-5; D is undetermined. The CDR3 coding sequence is TGTGCCAGCATTATAAGTACCCAAGAGACCCAGTACTTC. Translation gives CASIISTQETQYF.